This T cell receptor (beta chain) was identified in a study of blood T cell repertoires in COVID-19. Overall study: The origin of the acute and convalescent COVID-19 samples was the United States, Italy and Spain.

Repertoires were generated with immunoSEQ multiplex PCR, while TCRdb's copy carries only in-frame clones and drops some. This table holds some 260,000 clones, 85% to 95% found once. This clone was observed once. The V and J ends lost 3 bases and 0 bases, in that order; junction bases with no gene match: 6. In germline, CDR1 is LGHNT, CDR2 FRNRAP. The CDR3 covers 17 residues. Participants spanned ages roughly 18 to 95 years and resided in 20 to 30 US areas. Clinical history reported by participants formed the basis on which cohorts were assigned. The sequenced sample consisted of PBMCs or T cells enriched from blood (not recorded which). V and J are TRBV12-5 and TRBJ2-4, with 9 bases lining up with TRBD2. The sequence derives from a woman between 18 and 30 years old who had recovered from COVID-19. The CDR3 here is CASGLGGGGVAKNIQYF. CDR3 DNA: TGTGCTAGTGGTTTAGGCGGGGGGGGCGTAGCCAAAAACATTCAGTACTTC.